The clone carrying this T cell receptor beta chain was detected only a few times. Participants were placed into cohorts based on the clinical history they reported. The authors' processing: Nucleated cell number was recorded as an estimate derived from reference gene primer amplification. Using immunoSEQ multiplex PCR, the repertoire was profiled, and TCRdb retains in-frame clones only, with some absent. V, J and clone size are taken as reported in that table, and D and trimming were inferred from the DNA itself. The data show over 55,000 clones, roughly 80% seen once. The record originates from a study of blood T cell repertoires in COVID-19. In the study overall: PBMCs, B-cell-depleted T cells, or T cells were the source of the cDNA or gDNA that made up the material.

V shed 1 base, J shed 11 bases, and the junction held 10 bases outside the gene matches. Germline V gene lookup returns CDR1 MDHEN and CDR2 SYDVKM. This CDR3 has 15 residues. The clonotype comes from a middle-aged woman with acute COVID-19. This sequence joins TRBV28 and TRBJ2-2; 7 bases map to TRBD2. Sequenced: PBMCs or T cells enriched from blood (not recorded which). This chain's CDR3 is CASSLLWTSLGELFF. In DNA, the CDR3 is TGTGCCAGCAGTTTATTGTGGACTAGTCTAGGCGAGCTGTTTTTT.